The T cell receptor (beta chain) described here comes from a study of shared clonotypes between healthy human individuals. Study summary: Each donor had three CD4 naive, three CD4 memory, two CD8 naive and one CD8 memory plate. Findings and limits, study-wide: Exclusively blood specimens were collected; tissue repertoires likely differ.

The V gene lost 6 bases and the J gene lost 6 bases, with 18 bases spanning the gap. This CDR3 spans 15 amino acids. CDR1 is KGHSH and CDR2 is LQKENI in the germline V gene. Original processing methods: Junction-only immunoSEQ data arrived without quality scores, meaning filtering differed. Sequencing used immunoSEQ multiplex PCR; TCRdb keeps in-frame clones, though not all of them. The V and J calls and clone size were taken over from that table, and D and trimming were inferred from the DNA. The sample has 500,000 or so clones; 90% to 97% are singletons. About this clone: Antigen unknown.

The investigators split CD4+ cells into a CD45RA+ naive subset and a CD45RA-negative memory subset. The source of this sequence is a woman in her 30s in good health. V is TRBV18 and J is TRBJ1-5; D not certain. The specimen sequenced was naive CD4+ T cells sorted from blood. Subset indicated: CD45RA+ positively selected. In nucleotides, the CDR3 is TGTGCCAGCTCCCGGGCCGCAGTGGCTAGTCAGCCCCAGCATTTT. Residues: CASSRAAVASQPQHF. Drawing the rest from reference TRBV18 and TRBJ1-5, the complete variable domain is NAGVMQNPRHLVRRRGQEARLRCSPMKGHSHVYWYRQLPEEGLKFMVYLQKENIIDESGMPKERFSAEFPKEGPSILRIQQVVRGDSAAYFCASSRAAVASQPQHFGDGTRLSIL.